This T cell receptor beta chain comes out of a study of T-cell reconstitution after alpha-beta-depleted transplantation in children. As concerns this clonotype: Its target is unknown.

Overall study results and limits: Some patients' high day-60 TCRbeta diversity was traced to surviving recipient T cells and thymic progenitors. Reported findings indicate that, about two months after transplant, alpha-beta T cells came from several hundred expanded clones, which were derived from non-depleted graft cells. Fresh T-cell production supplied most of the T-cell counts and diversity seen one year after transplant.

With V trimmed by 6 bases and J by 4 bases, 6 bases remained unmatched. The CDR3 totals 16 residues. Germline V gene data show CDR1 as SGHTA and CDR2 as FQGNSA. Unique molecular identifiers tagged the TCRbeta library. TCRdb reanalysed the PCR reads using MiXCR and keeps one entry per CDR3 protein. The table records about 580,000 distinct CDR3 sequences, 23% of them present only once. This receptor was taken from a boy in the first two years of life who had a stem cell transplant for acute myeloid leukemia, so the T cells may come from the graft donor. The chain uses TRBV7-2 and TRBJ2-1, with 13 bases aligning to TRBD2. The sample consisted of PBMCs, mostly from graft donor cells, taken 360 days after TCRalphabeta/CD19-depleted stem cell transplant. Here the CDR3 DNA reads TGTGCCAGCAGTTTCGGGACTAGCGGGGCTTACAATGAGCAGTTCTTC. Translating gives CASSFGTSGAYNEQFF.